A single sample gave rise to the 19 T cell receptor beta chains below, sequenced in a study of T cell repertoires in cytomegalovirus infection. One entry per CDR3 protein results from TCRdb running MiXCR on the reads. The sample records some 320,000 distinct CDR3 sequences, roughly 9.5% being singletons. What was sequenced was PBMCs. These receptors originate from a human donor in good health (CMV status not recorded). Some clones in this sample may be carry-over from other donors' samples.

This clonotype was counted many times. The rearrangement uses TRBV7-2 and TRBJ1-5; D perhaps matches TRBD1 (5 bases). The length of the CDR3 is 16 residues. V lost 5 bases and J 2 bases, leaving 16 bases between the germline ends. CDR1 and CDR2 from the germline V gene are SGHTA and FQGNSA. The DNA for the CDR3 is TGTGCCAGCAGCCTAGGATGGGGCAAGGGCAATCAGCCCCAGCATTTT. Protein product: CASSLGWGKGNQPQHF.

This clonotype was counted at least ten times. The chain has TRBV7-2 and TRBJ1-1; D gene unclear. V was trimmed by 2 bases and J by 4 bases, leaving 11 bases between them. The CDR3 is made up of 14 amino acids. Germline V gives CDR1 SGHTA, CDR2 FQGNSA. The CDR3 region has the DNA TGTGCCAGCAGCTTAAGGTTCGGGAGCACTGAAGCTTTCTTT. Amino acid sequence: CASSLRFGSTEAFF.

This chain connects TRBV6-2 or TRBV6-3 to TRBJ1-5; no clear D. With 0 bases removed from V and 0 bases from J, the gap between germline ends came to 9 bases. The CDR3 contains 16 residues. From germline, CDR1 is MNHEY and CDR2 SVGEGT. The CDR3 sequence: CASSYSPRGSNQPQHF. For the CDR3, the DNA is TGTGCCAGCAGTTACTCCCCACGGGGTAGCAATCAGCCCCAGCATTTT.

On this clonotype: A much larger clone is a single base away; this may be a read error. The chain links TRBV7-2 to TRBJ1-5, with D possibly TRBD1 on 6 matching bases. This CDR3 spans 17 amino acids. V was shortened by 0 bases and J by 3 bases, with 15 bases between the two germline ends. Germline assignment: CDR1 SGHTA and CDR2 FQGNSA. CDR3 nucleotide sequence: TGTGCCAGCAGCTTAGCCGGGACAAGGAACATCAATCAGCCCCAGCATTTT. This sequence encodes CASSLAGTRNINQPQHF.

This clonotype was counted only a few times. The V and J genes are TRBV4-1 and TRBJ2-2; 8 bases are a match to TRBD2. This CDR3 has 17 amino acids. J was trimmed by 5 bases and V by 0 bases; bases with no gene match: 8. Germline V gene lookup returns CDR1 MGHRA and CDR2 YSYEKL. CDR3 amino acids: CASSQDRGGGLTGELFF. In DNA form, the CDR3 reads TGCGCCAGCAGCCAAGATCGGGGGGGAGGGCTAACCGGGGAGCTGTTTTTT.

This clonotype was recorded at least ten times. This sequence joins TRBV7-2 and TRBJ2-5; no reliable D call. Germline loops: CDR1 SGHTA, CDR2 FQGNSA. The CDR3 runs 10 residues. Between the trimmed V and J ends, which lost 3 bases and 7 bases, there was a span of 3 bases. CDR3 in amino acids: CASSLGTQYF. DNA of the CDR3: TGTGCCAGCAGCTTGGGGACCCAGTACTTC.

Concerning this clonotype itself: A read error may be the cause here, since a much bigger clone is one base away. The chain couples TRBV28 to TRBJ2-4; TRBD1 matches at 9 bases. This CDR3 spans 16 amino acids. Germline V CDR1 and CDR2: MDHEN, SYDVKM. CDR3 nucleotide sequence: TGTACCAGCAGTTTTCTGACAGGGGGGTTCAAAAACATTCAGTACTTC. Translating gives CTSSFLTGGFKNIQYF.

This clonotype has a count of ten or more. The CDR3 nucleotides are TGTGCCAGCAGTTTAACTCGCACAGATGATTATAGCAATCAGCCCCAGCATTTT. Residues: CASSLTRTDDYSNQPQHF. The chain recombines TRBV12-3 or TRBV12-4 with TRBJ1-5; no clear D. The CDR3 spans 18 residues. The V and J ends lost 2 bases and 0 bases respectively, with 17 bases between them.

The chain is built from TRBV12-3 or TRBV12-4 and TRBJ2-1; D call uncertain. The length of the CDR3 is 15 residues. The V end was cut by 6 bases, the J end by 1 base, with 13 bases between. Here the CDR3 DNA reads TGTGCCAGCAGCCCCTTTGGCGAATCCTACAATGAGCAGTTCTTC. This gives the protein CASSPFGESYNEQFF.

This clonotype was counted between two and nine times. This chain links TRBV3-1 with TRBJ1-4; D may be TRBD1 (6 bases). Trimming shortened V by 4 bases and J by 5 bases, and 17 bases separated the two germline ends. Germline values: CDR1 LGHDT, CDR2 YNNKEL (reference sequence). The CDR3 length is 16 residues. The CDR3 region is CASSPFRGHTNEKLFF. DNA for the CDR3: TGTGCCAGCAGCCCCTTCAGGGGACATACGAATGAAAAACTGTTTTTT.

This clonotype turned up a few times. The rearrangement joins TRBV5-1 to TRBJ1-6; D is ambiguous. Germline assignment: CDR1 SGHRS and CDR2 YFSETQ. The length of the CDR3 is 13 residues. V dropped 5 bases and J dropped 7 bases, with 10 bases sitting between them. The CDR3 sequence is CASRHGENSPLHF. CDR3 sequence (DNA): TGCGCCAGCAGGCATGGAGAAAATTCACCCCTCCACTTT.

This clonotype was seen a few times. The chain has TRBV7-4 and TRBJ1-6, with D perhaps TRBD1 (6 bases). The CDR3 runs 15 residues. Germline CDR1 reads SGHVT; CDR2 reads SQSDAQ. Trimming took 7 bases from V and 9 from J, leaving 19 bases between them. The DNA for the CDR3 is TGTGCCAGCACCATCCAAGGGGGGACTTCTTCACCCCTCCACTTT. It yields the protein CASTIQGGTSSPLHF.

The chain combines TRBV20-1 with TRBJ2-4, with a possible D match to TRBD2 (6 bases). Germline loops: CDR1 DFQATT, CDR2 SNEGSKA (reference sequence). The V and J ends lost 6 bases and 8 bases respectively, with 8 bases between them. The CDR3 extends over 10 amino acids. The CDR3 spells CSATGDIQYF. In DNA, the CDR3 is TGCAGTGCCACGGGGGACATTCAGTACTTC.

Many counts were recorded for this clonotype. The rearrangement links TRBV5-1 to TRBJ2-5; 9 bases align to TRBD1. Germline V gives CDR1 SGHRS, CDR2 YFSETQ. CDR3 length: 18 amino acids. Trimming cost V 1 base and J 4 bases; bases outside gene matches: 14. CDR3 region: CASSLKSGARTGVETQYF. Written as DNA, the CDR3 is TGCGCCAGCAGCTTGAAATCCGGGGCCCGGACAGGGGTAGAGACCCAGTACTTC.

This clonotype has ten or more counts. This chain joins TRBV10-3 and TRBJ2-5; 9 nucleotides agree with TRBD2. Germline trimming cut 10 bases from V and 4 bases from J; bases unmatched to any gene: 10. CDR3 size: 14 residues. CDR1 and CDR2 from the germline V gene are ENHRY and SYGVKD. The CDR3 loop reads CATTTSGLIETQYF. CDR3 DNA: TGTGCCACAACGACTAGCGGACTTATAGAGACCCAGTACTTC.

This chain uses TRBV9 with TRBJ2-5; 15 bases align to TRBD2. The J segment lost 1 base and the V segment lost 4 bases, leaving 5 bases of the junction unmatched. Germline loops: CDR1 SGDLS, CDR2 YYNGEE. The CDR3 runs to 17 residues. The CDR3 DNA reads as TGTGCCAGCAGCATGGGGACTAGCGGGAGGATCCAAGAGACCCAGTACTTC. It is translated as CASSMGTSGRIQETQYF.

This clonotype turned up a few times. V and J are TRBV6-5 and TRBJ1-2; D not resolved. Germline CDR1 and CDR2: MNHEY and SVGAGI. The V end lost 2 bases, the J end lost 0 bases, and 4 bases lay between the germline ends. The CDR3 covers 13 residues. This CDR3 is CASSYVPNYGYTF. The DNA for the CDR3 is TGTGCCAGCAGTTACGTCCCTAACTATGGCTACACCTTC.

This clonotype has a count of ten or more. Written as DNA, the CDR3 is TGTGCCAGCAGCCCCCAGAAGGGGATGAAGACAGATACGCAGTATTTT. Translating it yields CASSPQKGMKTDTQYF. The chain has TRBV7-2 and TRBJ2-3, with a weak D call TRBD1 (5 bases). The CDR3 is made up of 16 amino acids. Germline CDR1 is SGHTA and CDR2 is FQGNSA. Trimming stripped 5 bases from V and 3 bases from J, with 18 bases between.

This clonotype showed up just a few times. The chain links TRBV2 to TRBJ2-3; TRBD1 or TRBD2 may be the D gene (5 bases each). Trimming left V 6 bases short and J 10 bases short, with 17 bases between. The CDR3 runs 13 residues. Germline V CDR1 and CDR2: SNHLY, FYNNEI. The CDR3 reads CASRTTGTSPQYF. The CDR3, as DNA: TGTGCCAGCAGAACTACCGGGACGTCCCCGCAGTATTTT.